The subject of this entry is one T cell receptor beta chain. The data belong to a study of blood T cell repertoires in COVID-19. For the study at large: Researchers got acute and convalescent COVID-19 samples from the United States, Italy and Spain. PBMCs, B-cell-depleted T cells, or T cells were the source of the cDNA or gDNA that made up the material.

As handled by the study authors: For nucleated cells, counts were estimated from reference gene primer amplification. Assay: immunoSEQ multiplex PCR; the TCRdb copy retains only in-frame clones and omits some. The DNA gave D and trimming, while V, J and clone size come from that table. The sample holds 130,000 to 150,000 clones, 70% to 85% seen once. The sequenced material came from peripheral blood. The origin of this receptor is an elderly woman with acute or convalescent COVID-19.

DNA of the CDR3: TGTGCCAGCAGTCGTCACCGACAGGTAACGGACGAGCAGTACTTC. Protein product: CASSRHRQVTDEQYF. The chain employs TRBV6-2 or TRBV6-3 and TRBJ2-7; D is possibly TRBD1 (6 bases). CDR1 and CDR2 from the germline V gene are MNHEY and SVGEGT. The CDR3 is 15 amino acids. V lost 5 bases, J lost 5 bases, and 19 bases lay in between.